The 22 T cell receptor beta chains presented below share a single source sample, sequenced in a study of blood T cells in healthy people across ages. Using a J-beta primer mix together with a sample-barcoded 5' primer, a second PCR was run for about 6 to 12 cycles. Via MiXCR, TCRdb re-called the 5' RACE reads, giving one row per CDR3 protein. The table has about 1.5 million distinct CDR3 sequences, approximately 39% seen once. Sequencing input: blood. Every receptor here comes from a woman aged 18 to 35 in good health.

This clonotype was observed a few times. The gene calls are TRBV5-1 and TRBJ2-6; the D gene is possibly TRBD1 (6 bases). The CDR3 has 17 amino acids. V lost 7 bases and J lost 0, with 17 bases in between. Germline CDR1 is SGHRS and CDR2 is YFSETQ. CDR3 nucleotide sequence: TGCGCCAGCGCGACCGGGACAAAGAGCTCTGGGGCCAACGTCCTGACTTTC. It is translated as CASATGTKSSGANVLTF. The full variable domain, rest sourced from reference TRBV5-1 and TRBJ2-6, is KAGVTQTPRYLIKTRGQQVTLSCSPISGHRSVSWYQQTPGQGLQFLFEYFSETQRNKGNFPGRFSGRQFSNSRSEMNVSTLELGDSALYLCASATGTKSSGANVLTFGAGSRLTVL.

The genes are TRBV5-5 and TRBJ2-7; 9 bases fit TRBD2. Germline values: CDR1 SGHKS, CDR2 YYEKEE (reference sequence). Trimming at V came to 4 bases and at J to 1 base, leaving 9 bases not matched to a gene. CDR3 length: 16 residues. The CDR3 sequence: CASSRAGAGGSYEQYF. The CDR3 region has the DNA TGTGCCAGCAGCCGCGCTGGAGCGGGAGGTTCCTACGAGCAGTACTTC.

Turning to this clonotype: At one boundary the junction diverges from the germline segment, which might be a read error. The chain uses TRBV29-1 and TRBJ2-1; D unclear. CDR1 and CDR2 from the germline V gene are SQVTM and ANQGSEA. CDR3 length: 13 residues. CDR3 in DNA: TGCAGCGTTTTTGAGGACCTTTACAGTGAGCAGTTCTTC. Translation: CSVFEDLYSEQFF.

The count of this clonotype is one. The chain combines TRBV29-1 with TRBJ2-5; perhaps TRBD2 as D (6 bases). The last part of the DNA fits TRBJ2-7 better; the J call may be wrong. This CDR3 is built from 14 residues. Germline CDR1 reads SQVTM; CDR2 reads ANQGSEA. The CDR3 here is CSVGGSRTNYEQYF. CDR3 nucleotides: TGCAGCGTTGGTGGGAGCAGGACTAACTACGAGCAGTACTTC.

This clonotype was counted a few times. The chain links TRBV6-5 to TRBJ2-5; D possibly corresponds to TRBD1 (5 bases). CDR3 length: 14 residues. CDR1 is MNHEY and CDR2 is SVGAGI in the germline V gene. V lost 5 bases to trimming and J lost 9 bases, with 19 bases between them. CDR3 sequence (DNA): TGTGCCAGCAGTACCCGACAGTCCCAAAGGGCCCAGTACTTC. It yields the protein CASSTRQSQRAQYF.

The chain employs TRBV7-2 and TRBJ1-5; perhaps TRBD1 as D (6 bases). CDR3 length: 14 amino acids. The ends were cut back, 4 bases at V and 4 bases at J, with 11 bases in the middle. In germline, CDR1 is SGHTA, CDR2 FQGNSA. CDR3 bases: TGTGCCAGCAGCTGGACAGTAAATAATCAGCCCCAGCATTTT. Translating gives CASSWTVNNQPQHF.

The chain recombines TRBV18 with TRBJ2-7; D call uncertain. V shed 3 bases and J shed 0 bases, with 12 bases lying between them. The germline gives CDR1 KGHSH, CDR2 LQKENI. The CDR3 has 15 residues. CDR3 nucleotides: TGTGCCAGCTCACCCACAGAGGCCATCTCCTACGAGCAGTACTTC. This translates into CASSPTEAISYEQYF.

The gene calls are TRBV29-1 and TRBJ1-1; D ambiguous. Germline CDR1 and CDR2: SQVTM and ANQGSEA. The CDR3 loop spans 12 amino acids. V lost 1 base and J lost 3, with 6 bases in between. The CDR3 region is CSVEGLYTEAFF. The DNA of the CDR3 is TGCAGCGTTGAAGGACTGTACACTGAAGCTTTCTTT.

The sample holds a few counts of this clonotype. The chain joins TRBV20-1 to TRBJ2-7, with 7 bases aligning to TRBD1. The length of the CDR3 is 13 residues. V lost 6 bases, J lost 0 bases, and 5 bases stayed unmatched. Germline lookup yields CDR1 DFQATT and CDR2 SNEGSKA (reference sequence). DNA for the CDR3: TGCAGTGCCCAAGGACAGGACTCCTACGAGCAGTACTTC. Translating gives CSAQGQDSYEQYF.

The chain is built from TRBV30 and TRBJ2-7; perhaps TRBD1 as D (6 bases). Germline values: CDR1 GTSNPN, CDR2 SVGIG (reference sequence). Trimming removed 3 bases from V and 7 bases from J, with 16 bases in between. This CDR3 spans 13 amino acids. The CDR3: CAWRLLTGAEQYF. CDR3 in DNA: TGTGCCTGGAGGCTATTGACAGGTGCTGAGCAGTACTTC.

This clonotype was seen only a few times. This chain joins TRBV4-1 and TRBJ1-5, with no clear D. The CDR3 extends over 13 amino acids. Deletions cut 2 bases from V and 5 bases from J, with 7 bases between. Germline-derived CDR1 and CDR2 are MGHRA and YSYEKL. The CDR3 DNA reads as TGCGCCAGCAGCCAACAAAGGGATCAGCCCCAGCATTTT. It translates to CASSQQRDQPQHF.

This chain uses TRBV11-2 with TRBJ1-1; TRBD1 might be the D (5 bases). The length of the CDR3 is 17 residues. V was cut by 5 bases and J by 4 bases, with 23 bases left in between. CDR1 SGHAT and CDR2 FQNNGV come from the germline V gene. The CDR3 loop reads CASSPEAGHRGSTEAFF. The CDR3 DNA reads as TGTGCCAGCAGCCCCGAGGCAGGGCACCGCGGGAGCACTGAAGCTTTCTTT.

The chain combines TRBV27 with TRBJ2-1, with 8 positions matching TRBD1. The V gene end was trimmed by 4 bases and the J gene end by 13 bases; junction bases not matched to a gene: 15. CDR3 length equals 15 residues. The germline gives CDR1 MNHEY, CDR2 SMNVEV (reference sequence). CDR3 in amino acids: CASSCQGALWETQFF. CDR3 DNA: TGTGCCAGCAGTTGCCAGGGGGCGCTTTGGGAGACCCAGTTCTTC.

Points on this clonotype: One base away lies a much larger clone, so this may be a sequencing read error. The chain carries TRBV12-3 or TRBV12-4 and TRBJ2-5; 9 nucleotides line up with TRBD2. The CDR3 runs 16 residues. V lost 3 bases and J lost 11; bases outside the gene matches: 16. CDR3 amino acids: CASSLYQREVYNEQYF. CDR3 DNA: TGTGCCAGCAGTTTGTACCAGCGGGAGGTCTACAATGAGCAGTACTTC.

The CDR3 reads CSDSRTEAFF. The CDR3 DNA is TGCAGTGATTCTAGGACTGAAGCTTTCTTT. V usage is TRBV20-1 and J usage is TRBJ1-1; D unresolved. The V gene's germline CDR1 is DFQATT and CDR2 SNEGSKA (reference sequence). The CDR3 sequence is 10 residues long. V lost 7 bases to trimming and J lost 5 bases, with 8 bases between them.

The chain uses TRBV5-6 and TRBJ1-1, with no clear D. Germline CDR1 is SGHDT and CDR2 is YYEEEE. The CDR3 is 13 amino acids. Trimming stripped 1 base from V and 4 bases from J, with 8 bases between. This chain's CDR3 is CASSLFSTTEAFF. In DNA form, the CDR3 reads TGTGCCAGCAGCTTGTTTAGCACCACTGAAGCTTTCTTT.

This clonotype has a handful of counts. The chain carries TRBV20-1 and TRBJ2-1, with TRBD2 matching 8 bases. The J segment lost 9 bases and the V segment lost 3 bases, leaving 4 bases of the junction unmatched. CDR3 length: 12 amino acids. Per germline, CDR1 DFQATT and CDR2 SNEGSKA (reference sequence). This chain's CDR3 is CSARASGFEQFF. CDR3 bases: TGCAGTGCTAGGGCTAGCGGGTTTGAGCAGTTCTTC.

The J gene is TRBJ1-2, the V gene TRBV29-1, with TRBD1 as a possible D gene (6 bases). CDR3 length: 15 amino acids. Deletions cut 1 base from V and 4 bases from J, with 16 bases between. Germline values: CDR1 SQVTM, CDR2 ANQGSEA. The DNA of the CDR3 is TGCAGCGTTGAAGGGGCCACACAGGGCTTCTATGGCTACACCTTC. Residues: CSVEGATQGFYGYTF.

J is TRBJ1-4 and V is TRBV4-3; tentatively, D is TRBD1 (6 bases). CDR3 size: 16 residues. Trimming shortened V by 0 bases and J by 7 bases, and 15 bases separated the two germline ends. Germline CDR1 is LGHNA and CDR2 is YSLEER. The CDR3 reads CASSQEYQGGGEKLFF. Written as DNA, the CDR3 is TGCGCCAGCAGCCAAGAATATCAGGGAGGGGGTGAAAAACTGTTTTTT.

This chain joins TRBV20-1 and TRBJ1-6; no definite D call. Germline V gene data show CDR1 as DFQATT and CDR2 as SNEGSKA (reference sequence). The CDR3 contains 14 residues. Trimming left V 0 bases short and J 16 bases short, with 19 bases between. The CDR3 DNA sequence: TGCAGTGCTAGAGAGTTCGCCAACTTGTTAGATCTCCACTTT. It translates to CSAREFANLLDLHF.

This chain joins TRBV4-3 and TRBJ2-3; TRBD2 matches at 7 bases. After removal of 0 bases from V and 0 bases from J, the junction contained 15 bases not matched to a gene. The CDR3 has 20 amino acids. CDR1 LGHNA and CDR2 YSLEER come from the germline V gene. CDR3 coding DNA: TGCGCCAGCAGCCAAGAATCGGGCGAACTAGCGATAACTAGCACAGATACGCAGTATTTT. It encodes CASSQESGELAITSTDTQYF.

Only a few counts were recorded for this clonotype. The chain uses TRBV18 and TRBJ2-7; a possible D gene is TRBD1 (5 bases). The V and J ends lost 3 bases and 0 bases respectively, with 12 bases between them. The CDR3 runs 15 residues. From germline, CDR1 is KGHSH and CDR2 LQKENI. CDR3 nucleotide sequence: TGTGCCAGCTCACCGACTCCAGGGAACTCCTACGAGCAGTACTTC. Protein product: CASSPTPGNSYEQYF.